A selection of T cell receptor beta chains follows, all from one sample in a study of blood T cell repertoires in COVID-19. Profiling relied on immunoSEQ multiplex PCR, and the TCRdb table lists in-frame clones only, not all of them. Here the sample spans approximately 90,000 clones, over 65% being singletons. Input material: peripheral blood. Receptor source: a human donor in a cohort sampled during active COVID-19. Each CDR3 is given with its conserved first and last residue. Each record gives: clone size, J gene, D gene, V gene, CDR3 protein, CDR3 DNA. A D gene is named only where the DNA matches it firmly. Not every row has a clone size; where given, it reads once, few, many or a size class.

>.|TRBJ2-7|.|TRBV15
CATSIMGGYEQYF
TGTGCCACCAGCATAATGGGGGGCTACGAGCAGTACTTC
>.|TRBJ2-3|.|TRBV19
CASSDAESTDTQYF
TGTGCCAGTAGTGATGCGGAGAGCACAGATACGCAGTATTTT
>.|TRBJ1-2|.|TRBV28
CASLAGGDGYTF
TGTGCCAGCCTCGCGGGGGGAGATGGCTACACCTTC
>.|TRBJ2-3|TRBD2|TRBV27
CASPKGLAGGARTDTQYF
TGTGCCAGTCCGAAGGGACTAGCGGGAGGGGCGCGCACAGATACGCAGTATTTT
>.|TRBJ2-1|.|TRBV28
CASSRDNNEQFF
TGTGCCAGCAGCCGGGACAACAATGAGCAGTTCTTC
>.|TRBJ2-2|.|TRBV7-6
CASSLNFLTGELFF
TGTGCCAGCAGCTTAAATTTCCTCACCGGGGAGCTGTTTTTT
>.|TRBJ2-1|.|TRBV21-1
CASSKRGDLAGVYYNEQFF
TGTGCCAGCAGCAAACGGGGGGACCTAGCGGGAGTGTACTACAATGAGCAGTTCTTC
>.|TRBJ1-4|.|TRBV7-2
CASTPSHQGEKLFF
TGTGCCAGCACCCCCTCCCATCAGGGTGAAAAACTGTTTTTT
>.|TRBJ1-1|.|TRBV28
CASKRTANTEAFF
TGTGCCAGCAAACGGACAGCAAACACTGAAGCTTTCTTT
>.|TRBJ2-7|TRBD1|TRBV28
CASSRGTGRSSYEQYF
TGTGCCAGCAGCCGAGGGACAGGGCGGAGTTCCTACGAGCAGTACTTC
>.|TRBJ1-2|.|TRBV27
CASKPLWGGSHGYTF
TGTGCCAGCAAACCCTTGTGGGGGGGTAGTCATGGCTACACCTTC
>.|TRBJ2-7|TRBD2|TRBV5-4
CASSSGLAGTYEQYF
TGTGCCAGCAGCTCGGGACTAGCGGGAACCTACGAGCAGTACTTC
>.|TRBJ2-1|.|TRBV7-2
CASSLGSGSSYNEQFF
TGTGCCAGCAGCTTAGGTTCAGGAAGCTCCTACAATGAGCAGTTCTTC
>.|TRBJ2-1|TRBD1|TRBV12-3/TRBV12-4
CASREKGAVEQFF
TGTGCCAGCAGAGAAAAGGGGGCGGTTGAGCAGTTCTTC
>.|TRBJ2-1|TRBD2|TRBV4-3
CASSQDPARGGISYNEQFF
TGCGCCAGCAGCCAAGATCCGGCCCGGGGGGGGATTTCCTACAATGAGCAGTTCTTC
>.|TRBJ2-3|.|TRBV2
CASKGASTDTQYF
TGTGCCAGCAAAGGGGCCAGCACAGATACGCAGTATTTT
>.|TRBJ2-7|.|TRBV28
CASSLGLEYEQYF
TGTGCCAGCAGTTTAGGCCTAGAATACGAGCAGTACTTC
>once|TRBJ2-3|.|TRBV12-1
CASTPAVATSTDTQYF
TGTGCCAGCACCCCAGCCGTAGCAACTAGCACAGATACGCAGTATTTT
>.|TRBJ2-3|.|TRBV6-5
CASTQMGAPTDTQYF
TGTGCCAGCACCCAGATGGGGGCTCCCACAGATACGCAGTATTTT
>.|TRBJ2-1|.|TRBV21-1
CASWDRTTGYNEQFF
TGTGCCAGCTGGGATAGGACTACAGGATACAATGAGCAGTTCTTC
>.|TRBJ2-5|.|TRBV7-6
CASSLVRETQYF
TGTGCCAGCAGCTTAGTTCGGGAGACCCAGTACTTC
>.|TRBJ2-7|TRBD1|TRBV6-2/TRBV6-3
CASSYPRTGVRGEQYF
TGTGCCAGCAGTTACCCTAGGACAGGGGTGAGGGGCGAGCAGTACTTC
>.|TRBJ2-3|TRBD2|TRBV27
CASSLRLAGTPDTQYF
TGTGCCAGCAGTCTTCGACTAGCGGGAACCCCTGATACGCAGTATTTT
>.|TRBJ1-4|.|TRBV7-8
CASSPRPRGEKLFF
TGTGCCAGCAGCCCGCGGCCCCGGGGTGAAAAACTGTTTTTT
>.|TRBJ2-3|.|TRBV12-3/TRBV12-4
CASKQGSGHTQYF
TGTGCCAGCAAACAGGGATCTGGGCATACGCAGTATTTT
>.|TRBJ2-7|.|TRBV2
CASSGWRQGDYEQYF
TGTGCCAGCAGTGGGTGGCGTCAGGGTGACTACGAGCAGTACTTC
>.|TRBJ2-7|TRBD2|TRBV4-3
CASSQEGLGREQYF
TGCGCCAGCAGCCAAGAGGGACTAGGACGCGAGCAGTACTTC